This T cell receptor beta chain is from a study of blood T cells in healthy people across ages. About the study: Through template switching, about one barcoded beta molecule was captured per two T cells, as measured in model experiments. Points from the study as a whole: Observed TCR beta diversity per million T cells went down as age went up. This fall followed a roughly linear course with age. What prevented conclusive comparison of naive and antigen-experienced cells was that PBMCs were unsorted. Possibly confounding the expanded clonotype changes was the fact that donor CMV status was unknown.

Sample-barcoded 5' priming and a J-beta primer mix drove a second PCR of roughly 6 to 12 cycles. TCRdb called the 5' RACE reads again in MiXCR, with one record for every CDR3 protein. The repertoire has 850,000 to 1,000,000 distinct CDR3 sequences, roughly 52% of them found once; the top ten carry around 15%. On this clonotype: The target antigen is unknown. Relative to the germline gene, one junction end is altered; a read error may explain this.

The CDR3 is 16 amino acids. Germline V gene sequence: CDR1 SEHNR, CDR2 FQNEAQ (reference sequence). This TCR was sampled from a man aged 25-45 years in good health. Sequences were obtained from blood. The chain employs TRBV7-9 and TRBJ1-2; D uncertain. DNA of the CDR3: TGTGCCAGCAGCTCCCTGTCCCCTGAGATTAACTATGGCCACACCTTC. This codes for CASSSLSPEINYGHTF.